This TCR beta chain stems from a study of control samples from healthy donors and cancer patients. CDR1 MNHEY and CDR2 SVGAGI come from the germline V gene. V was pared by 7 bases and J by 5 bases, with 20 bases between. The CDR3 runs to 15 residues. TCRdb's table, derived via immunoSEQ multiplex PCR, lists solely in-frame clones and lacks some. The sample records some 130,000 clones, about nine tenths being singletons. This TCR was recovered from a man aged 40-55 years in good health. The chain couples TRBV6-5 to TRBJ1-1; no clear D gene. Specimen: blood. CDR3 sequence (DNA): TGTGCCAGCACCGACCTGGACGGAGGGAGTACTGAAGCTTTCTTT. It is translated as CASTDLDGGSTEAFF.